The rows below give T cell receptor beta chains drawn from one sample of a study of shared clonotypes between healthy human individuals. Assay: immunoSEQ multiplex PCR; the TCRdb copy retains only in-frame clones and omits some. The repertoire consists of roughly 1,000,000 clones, with approximately 80% occurring once and the leading ten covering 0.5% to 0.65%. The sample comprised memory CD4+ T cells from PBMCs. These receptors all come from a man aged 18-30 years in good health. Some clones in this sample may be carry-over from other donors' samples. Both conserved end residues are part of each CDR3. The D gene is left open where the match is weak. Size is stated for part of the rows, as once, few or many counts, or as a class when the clone is expanded.

v_gene	abundance	j_gene	len	d_gene	CDR3aa	CDR3nt
TRBV7-2	NA	TRBJ2-1	18	NA	CASSDYPPGPSSYNEQFF	TGTGCCAGCAGCGACTATCCTCCGGGACCAAGCTCCTACAATGAGCAGTTCTTC
TRBV7-2	NA	TRBJ1-5	15	NA	CASSLVSGPNQPQHF	TGTGCCAGCAGCTTAGTTTCCGGCCCAAATCAGCCCCAGCATTTT
TRBV7-2	NA	TRBJ1-1	13	TRBD1	CASSSDRGTEAFF	TGTGCCAGCAGCTCCGACAGGGGAACTGAAGCTTTCTTT
TRBV28	NA	TRBJ2-1	16	TRBD1	CASSLVTGSSYNEQFF	TGTGCCAGCAGTTTAGTGACAGGGAGCTCCTACAATGAGCAGTTCTTC
TRBV7-2	NA	TRBJ1-2	17	TRBD1	CASSRTRDRGPNYGYTF	TGTGCCAGCAGCCGAACCAGGGACAGGGGGCCTAACTATGGCTACACCTTC
TRBV27	NA	TRBJ2-1	18	TRBD2	CASSLLTSGLSSYNEQFF	TGTGCCAGCAGTCTATTAACTAGCGGCCTTAGCTCCTACAATGAGCAGTTCTTC
TRBV30	NA	TRBJ1-4	14	NA	CAWSITGFGEKLFF	TGTGCCTGGAGTATCACAGGATTTGGTGAAAAACTGTTTTTT
TRBV27	NA	TRBJ1-5	15	NA	CASSPVGGWNQPQHF	TGTGCCAGCAGTCCCGTGGGGGGTTGGAATCAGCCCCAGCATTTT
TRBV30	NA	TRBJ2-7	13	NA	CAWSKRTVGEQYF	TGTGCCTGGAGTAAGCGGACAGTGGGCGAGCAGTACTTC
TRBV27	NA	TRBJ1-4	19	NA	CASSVLQKAGLVPLEKLFF	TGTGCCAGCAGCGTGCTACAGAAGGCAGGGTTGGTGCCGTTAGAAAAACTGTTTTTT
TRBV9	few	TRBJ2-7	16	TRBD2	CASSPGLAGGWYEQYF	TGTGCCAGCAGCCCGGGACTAGCGGGAGGTTGGTACGAGCAGTACTTC
TRBV20-1	NA	TRBJ2-3	11	NA	CSAHHTDTQYF	TGCAGTGCTCACCACACAGATACGCAGTATTTT
TRBV28	NA	TRBJ2-2	13	NA	CASSQTGYGELFF	TGTGCCAGCAGCCAAACGGGGTACGGGGAGCTGTTTTTT
TRBV11-3	NA	TRBJ2-5	14	NA	CASSRTSMRETQYF	TGTGCCAGCAGCCGTACTAGCATGCGAGAGACCCAGTACTTC
TRBV5-1	many	TRBJ2-2	15	TRBD2	CASSLVAGYTGELFF	TGCGCCAGCAGCTTGGTAGCGGGGTACACCGGGGAGCTGTTTTTT
TRBV29-1	NA	TRBJ2-1	15	NA	CSDGLPLGGDNEQFF	TGCAGCGATGGGCTACCGCTTGGAGGCGACAATGAGCAGTTCTTC
TRBV4-2	NA	TRBJ2-3	17	TRBD1	CASSQEGTGQGGDTQYF	TGTGCCAGCAGCCAAGAAGGGACGGGACAGGGAGGAGATACGCAGTATTTT
TRBV7-9	NA	TRBJ2-5	14	NA	CASSLAGVSETQYF	TGTGCCAGCAGCTTAGCGGGCGTTTCGGAGACCCAGTACTTC
TRBV19	NA	TRBJ2-7	15	NA	CASSSRWRGGYEQYF	TGTGCCAGTAGTTCCCGGTGGAGGGGGGGCTACGAGCAGTACTTC
TRBV5-1	NA	TRBJ2-1	18	TRBD2	CASSRGLAGGPNYNEQFF	TGCGCCAGCAGCCGGGGACTAGCGGGAGGACCCAACTACAATGAGCAGTTCTTC
TRBV7-2	NA	TRBJ2-3	14	TRBD1	CATSRTGRTDTQYF	TGTGCCACCTCAAGGACAGGGCGCACAGATACGCAGTATTTT
TRBV28	NA	TRBJ2-3	12	NA	CASSLYMNTQYF	TGTGCCAGCAGTTTATATATGAATACGCAGTATTTT
TRBV18	NA	TRBJ1-3	14	NA	CASSPHPGKDTIYF	TGTGCCAGCTCACCACACCCGGGGAAGGACACCATATATTTT
TRBV6-5	NA	TRBJ1-2	14	NA	CASSYSTFSYGYTF	TGTGCCAGCAGTTACTCGACATTTTCCTATGGCTACACCTTC
TRBV28	NA	TRBJ2-5	13	NA	CASSLFPSETQYF	TGTGCCAGCAGTCTGTTTCCCTCAGAGACCCAGTACTTC
TRBV30	NA	TRBJ1-5	17	TRBD1	CAWSVTGTALLNQPQHF	TGTGCCTGGAGTGTCACCGGGACAGCTCTCCTCAATCAGCCTCAGCATTTT
TRBV20-1	NA	TRBJ2-7	11	NA	CSATLSYEQYF	TGCAGTGCTACTCTTTCCTACGAGCAGTACTTC
TRBV7-8	once	TRBJ2-1	16	NA	CASSKDWQEGYNEQFF	TGTGCCAGCAGCAAAGACTGGCAAGAGGGTTACAATGAGCAGTTCTTC
TRBV28	NA	TRBJ1-2	14	TRBD1	CASRSQGAGYGYTF	TGTGCCAGCAGGTCACAGGGGGCTGGGTATGGCTACACCTTC
TRBV4-3	NA	TRBJ2-2	13	NA	CASEAANTGELFF	TGCGCCAGCGAGGCGGCGAACACCGGGGAGCTGTTTTTT
TRBV5-1	NA	TRBJ2-5	14	NA	CASSLADPGETQYF	TGCGCCAGCAGCTTGGCGGACCCTGGGGAGACCCAGTACTTC
TRBV2	medium-sized	TRBJ2-1	15	NA	CASGRSGILYNEQFF	TGTGCCAGCGGACGTAGCGGAATACTCTACAATGAGCAGTTCTTC
TRBV10-3	NA	TRBJ2-7	15	TRBD1	CASPGQAIREYEQYF	TGTGCCAGTCCGGGACAGGCAATTCGAGAGTACGAGCAGTACTTC
TRBV9	NA	TRBJ1-5	14	NA	CASSQDVSNQPQHF	TGTGCCAGCAGCCAAGACGTTAGCAATCAGCCCCAGCATTTT
TRBV6-1	NA	TRBJ2-7	14	NA	CASSRVREAYEQYF	TGTGCCAGCAGTCGTGTAAGGGAAGCCTACGAGCAGTACTTC
TRBV28	NA	TRBJ2-1	14	TRBD1	CASSTGTGAWEQFF	TGTGCCAGCAGTACCGGGACAGGGGCGTGGGAGCAGTTCTTC
TRBV5-8	NA	TRBJ1-1	16	NA	CASSLDISGLNTEAFF	TGTGCCAGCAGCTTGGACATTAGTGGGCTGAACACTGAAGCTTTCTTT
TRBV15	NA	TRBJ2-1	16	NA	CATSRGQLNSYNEQFF	TGTGCCACCAGCAGGGGCCAGTTGAACTCCTACAATGAGCAGTTCTTC
TRBV7-2	NA	TRBJ1-5	15	NA	CASSLVGVSNQPQHF	TGTGCCAGCAGCTTAGTTGGGGTTAGCAATCAGCCCCAGCATTTT
TRBV29-1	NA	TRBJ2-2	13	NA	CSAPGSGTGELFF	TGCAGCGCCCCTGGCAGTGGCACCGGGGAGCTGTTTTTT
TRBV6-1	NA	TRBJ1-4	16	TRBD1	CASSEAAWDRGQKLFF	TGTGCCAGCAGTGAAGCTGCGTGGGACAGGGGGCAAAAACTGTTTTTT
TRBV7-3	few	TRBJ2-1	19	TRBD2	CASSLKPPTAGVTYNEQFF	TGTGCCAGCAGCTTAAAACCCCCTACAGCGGGAGTTACCTACAATGAGCAGTTCTTC
TRBV18	NA	TRBJ1-2	15	NA	CASSPRSGNQYGYTF	TGTGCCAGCTCACCACGATCGGGGAATCAATATGGCTACACCTTC
TRBV7-3	NA	TRBJ2-2	13	NA	CASKQGLTGELFF	TGTGCCAGCAAACAGGGTTTGACCGGGGAGCTGTTTTTT
TRBV13	NA	TRBJ2-5	17	TRBD2	CASSVRPGLAGQETQYF	TGTGCCAGCAGCGTACGCCCGGGACTAGCGGGACAAGAGACCCAGTACTTC
TRBV5-4	NA	TRBJ2-3	15	TRBD2	CASSVASGRADTQYF	TGTGCCAGCAGCGTCGCTAGCGGGAGAGCAGATACGCAGTATTTT
TRBV2	few	TRBJ1-4	13	NA	CASTPRPDEKLFF	TGTGCCAGCACCCCTCGACCAGATGAAAAACTGTTTTTT
TRBV2	NA	TRBJ2-5	15	NA	CASMGAGWIGETQYF	TGTGCCAGCATGGGGGCGGGATGGATAGGTGAGACCCAGTACTTC
TRBV7-2	NA	TRBJ2-1	19	TRBD2	CASSLVGLAGGAPYNEQFF	TGTGCCAGCAGCTTAGTCGGACTAGCGGGAGGGGCGCCCTACAATGAGCAGTTCTTC
TRBV10-3	NA	TRBJ2-1	15	TRBD1	CAISDPTGPLNEQFF	TGTGCCATCAGTGACCCGACAGGGCCGCTCAATGAGCAGTTCTTC
TRBV5-1	NA	TRBJ2-2	15	NA	CASESGGGETGELFF	TGCGCCAGCGAGTCCGGAGGGGGAGAGACCGGGGAGCTGTTTTTT
TRBV29-1	NA	TRBJ2-3	13	NA	CSVGFRTVDTQYF	TGCAGCGTTGGTTTTCGTACCGTGGATACGCAGTATTTT
TRBV28	NA	TRBJ1-5	15	NA	CASRTTGQSGQPQHF	TGTGCCAGCAGAACCACCGGACAGTCGGGCCAGCCCCAGCATTTT
TRBV7-2	NA	TRBJ2-4	17	TRBD2	CASSLSSGGVAKNIQYF	TGTGCCAGCAGCTTATCGAGCGGGGGGGTGGCCAAAAACATTCAGTACTTC
TRBV7-2	NA	TRBJ1-1	12	TRBD1	CASSYLTGRAFF	TGTGCCAGCAGCTACCTGACAGGGAGAGCTTTCTTT
TRBV5-1	NA	TRBJ2-3	18	TRBD2	CASSPETVAGGLTDTQYF	TGCGCCAGCAGCCCAGAAACCGTAGCGGGAGGGCTCACAGATACGCAGTATTTT